This note documents a single T cell receptor (beta chain) sequence. Genomic DNA was the PCR template. Amplification of the beta chain CDR3 used 30 forward and 13 reverse multiplex primers. TCRdb called the multiplex PCR reads again in MiXCR, with one record for every CDR3 protein. This sample has around 300,000 distinct CDR3 sequences, with roughly 44% found just once. Germline assignment: CDR1 GTSNPN and CDR2 SVGIG (reference sequence). V was trimmed by 3 bases and J by 0 bases, leaving 8 bases between them. This CDR3 has 13 amino acids. The entry originates in a study of type 1 and type 2 diabetes patients. On the study more broadly: The cohort mixed type 1 diabetes, type 2 diabetes and nondiabetic donors.

Other autoimmune diseases and infections within the past four weeks excluded donors. Roughly 9.7 milliliters of peripheral blood were collected from each participant. The TCR comes from a young man with type 2 diabetes. V and J are TRBV30 and TRBJ1-2, with D unresolved. The source material was peripheral blood mononuclear cells (PBMCs). DNA for the CDR3: TGTGCCTGGAGCGTGGGTTCTAACTATGGCTACACCTTC. It codes for CAWSVGSNYGYTF.